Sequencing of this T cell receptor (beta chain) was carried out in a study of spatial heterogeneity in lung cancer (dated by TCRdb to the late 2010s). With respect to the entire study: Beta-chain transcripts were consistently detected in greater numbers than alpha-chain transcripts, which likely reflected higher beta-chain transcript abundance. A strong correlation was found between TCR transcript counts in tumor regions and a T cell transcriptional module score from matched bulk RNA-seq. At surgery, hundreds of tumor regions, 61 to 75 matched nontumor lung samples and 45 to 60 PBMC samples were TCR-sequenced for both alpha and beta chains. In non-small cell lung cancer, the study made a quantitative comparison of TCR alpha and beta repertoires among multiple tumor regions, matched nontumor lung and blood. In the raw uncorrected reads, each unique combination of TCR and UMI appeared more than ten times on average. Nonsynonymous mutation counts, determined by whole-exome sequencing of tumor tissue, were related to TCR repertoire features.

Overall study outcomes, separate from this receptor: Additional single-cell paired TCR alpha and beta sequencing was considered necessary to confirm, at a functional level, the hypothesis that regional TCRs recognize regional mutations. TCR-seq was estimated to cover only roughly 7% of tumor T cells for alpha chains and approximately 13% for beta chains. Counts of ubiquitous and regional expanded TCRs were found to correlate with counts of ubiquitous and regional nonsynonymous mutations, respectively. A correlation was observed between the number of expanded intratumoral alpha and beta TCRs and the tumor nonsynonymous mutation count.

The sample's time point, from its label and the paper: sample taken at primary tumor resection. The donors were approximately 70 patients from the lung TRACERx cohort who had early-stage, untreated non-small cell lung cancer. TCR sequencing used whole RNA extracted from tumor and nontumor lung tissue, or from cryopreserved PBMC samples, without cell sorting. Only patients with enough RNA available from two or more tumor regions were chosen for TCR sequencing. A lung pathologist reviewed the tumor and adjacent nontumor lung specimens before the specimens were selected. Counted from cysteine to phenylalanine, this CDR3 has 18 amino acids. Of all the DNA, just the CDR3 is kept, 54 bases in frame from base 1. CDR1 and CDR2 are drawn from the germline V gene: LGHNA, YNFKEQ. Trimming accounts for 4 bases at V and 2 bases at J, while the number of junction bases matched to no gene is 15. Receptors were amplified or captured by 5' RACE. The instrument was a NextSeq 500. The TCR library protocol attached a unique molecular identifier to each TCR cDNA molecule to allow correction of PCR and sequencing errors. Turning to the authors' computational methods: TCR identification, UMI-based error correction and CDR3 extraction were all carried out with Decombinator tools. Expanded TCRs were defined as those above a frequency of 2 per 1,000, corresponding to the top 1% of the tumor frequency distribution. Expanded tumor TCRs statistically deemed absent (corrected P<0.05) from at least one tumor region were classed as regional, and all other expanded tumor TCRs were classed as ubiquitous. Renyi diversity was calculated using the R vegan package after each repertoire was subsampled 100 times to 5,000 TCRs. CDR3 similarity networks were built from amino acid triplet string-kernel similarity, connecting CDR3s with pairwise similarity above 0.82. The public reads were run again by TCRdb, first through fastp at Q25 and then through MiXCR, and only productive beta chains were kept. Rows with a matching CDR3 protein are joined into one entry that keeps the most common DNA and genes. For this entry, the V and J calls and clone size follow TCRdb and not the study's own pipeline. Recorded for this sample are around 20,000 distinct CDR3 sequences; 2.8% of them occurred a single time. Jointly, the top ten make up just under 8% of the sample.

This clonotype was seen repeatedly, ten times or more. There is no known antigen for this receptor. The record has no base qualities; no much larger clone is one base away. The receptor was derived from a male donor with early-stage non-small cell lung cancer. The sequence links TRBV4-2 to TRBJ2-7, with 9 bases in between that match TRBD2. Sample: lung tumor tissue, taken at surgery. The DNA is TGTGCCAGCAGCCCCGTCTATTGGGCTAGCGGGACCGCCTACGAGCAGTACTTC. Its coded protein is CASSPVYWASGTAYEQYF.